The present T cell receptor beta chain was sequenced within a study of cytomegalovirus exposure and HLA in healthy donors. On the study more broadly: Researchers found that around 80% of 398 genotyped donors fell within the Caucasian-associated ancestry cluster.

To note about this clone: Its antigen remains unidentified.

Notes on the study in general: Per published reports, the classifier diagnosed cytomegalovirus status with high specificity and sensitivity. Association of a missense DCLRE1C variant with TCR beta V- and J-gene trimming was reported in a later analysis.

The study ran its PCR with 60 Vbeta and 13 Jbeta primers. Libraries were prepared by immunoSEQ multiplex PCR; TCRdb keeps only in-frame clonotypes and omits some of them. The table lists some 240,000 clones, nearly 95% of them singletons, with approximately 1.5% in the top ten. Germline values: CDR1 MNHEY, CDR2 SMNVEV (reference sequence). CDR3 length: 13 residues. V dropped 2 bases and J dropped 6 bases, with 10 bases sitting between them. The chain combines TRBV27 with TRBJ1-1; D call uncertain. The receptor's source is a girl aged 2 to 9 in good health and CMV-seronegative. The specimen sequenced was PBMCs. The CDR3 protein is CASSLRGSAEAFF. CDR3 DNA: TGTGCCAGCAGTTTACGAGGGTCTGCTGAAGCTTTCTTT.